The clone carrying this T cell receptor beta chain was detected ten times or more. Its target is unknown. This sample is part of a study of response to subunit inactivated influenza vaccine. V lost 2 bases, J lost 3 bases, and 10 bases stayed unmatched. The germline CDR1 and CDR2 sequences are DFQATT and SNEGSKA (reference sequence). This CDR3 is 16 amino acids long. Broader study findings: Authors suggested seasonal influenza vaccinations each recruit few new T cells.

TCRdb re-called the RT-PCR reads through MiXCR, storing one row per CDR3 protein. The table lists a few hundred thousand distinct CDR3 sequences, approximately 7.3% of them singletons. The sequence was obtained from a man aged 45-69 years who received an inactivated influenza vaccine. The chain is built from TRBV20-1 and TRBJ2-1; 7 bases agree with TRBD1. The material was PBMCs from blood, obtained less than 30 months after vaccination. The DNA for the CDR3 is TGCAGTGCTAGACGGGGAAGGGGGCAAGGCTACAATGAGCAGTTCTTC. It translates to CSARRGRGQGYNEQFF.